These 29 T cell receptor beta chains originate from one sample sequenced in a study of OX40 agonist ivuxolimab in advanced cancers. This table comes from immunoSEQ multiplex PCR, and its TCRdb copy is limited to in-frame clones, with some not included. The sample yields approximately 62,000 clones, nearly 90% seen once. The material was CD4+ or CD8+ T cells sorted from blood, obtained in a trial of the OX40 agonist ivuxolimab. The receptors come from an adult with an advanced solid tumor such as melanoma, head and neck, liver or kidney cancer.

This clone occurred once. The chain recombines TRBV6-1 with TRBJ2-7; D gene ambiguous. Germline V CDR1 and CDR2: MNHNS, SASEGT. The CDR3 sequence is 13 residues long. V shed 3 bases and J shed 2 bases, with 8 bases lying between them. Here the CDR3 reads CASSETQAYEQYF. DNA for the CDR3: TGTGCCAGCAGTGAGACCCAAGCCTACGAGCAGTACTTC.

V and J are TRBV29-1 and TRBJ2-3; D tentatively fits TRBD1 or TRBD2 (5 bases each). The germline CDR1 and CDR2 sequences are SQVTM and ANQGSEA. The CDR3 consists of 15 residues. The V end lost 7 bases, the J end lost 0 bases, and 17 bases lay between the germline ends. The CDR3 loop reads CSASVLGPSTDTQYF. The CDR3 DNA reads as TGCAGCGCTTCGGTCTTGGGACCCAGCACAGATACGCAGTATTTT.

The genes are TRBV7-9 and TRBJ1-2, with D perhaps TRBD1 (6 bases). The germline gives CDR1 SEHNR, CDR2 FQNEAQ (reference sequence). CDR3 length: 15 amino acids. The germline V and J ends were trimmed by 2 bases and 6 bases, with 16 bases remaining between them. The CDR3 region is CASSLLATSGDGYTF. In DNA, the CDR3 is TGTGCCAGCAGCTTATTAGCCACTTCAGGGGATGGCTACACCTTC. The full variable domain, rest sourced from reference TRBV7-9 and TRBJ1-2, is DTGVSQNPRHKITKRGQNVTFRCDPISEHNRLYWYRQTLGQGPEFLTYFQNEAQLEKSRLLSDRFSAERPKGSFSTLEIQRTEQGDSAMYLCASSLLATSGDGYTFGSGTRLTVV.

The rearrangement joins TRBV13 to TRBJ2-1; TRBD2 matches at 8 bases. V dropped 6 bases and J dropped 1; count of bases not matched to a gene: 5. Germline CDR1 is PRHDT and CDR2 is FYEKMQ (reference sequence). CDR3 length: 15 residues. In nucleotides, the CDR3 is TGTGCCAGCAGACTCGGGAGGGGGTCCTACAATGAGCAGTTCTTC. Its protein product is CASRLGRGSYNEQFF.

V usage is TRBV7-9 and J usage is TRBJ2-2; D unresolved. CDR3 length: 12 amino acids. Germline loops: CDR1 SEHNR, CDR2 FQNEAQ (reference sequence). V lost 2 bases to trimming and J lost 6 bases, with 4 bases between them. CDR3 sequence: CASSLLPGELFF. Here the CDR3 DNA reads TGTGCCAGCAGCTTATTACCCGGGGAGCTGTTTTTT.

The chain links TRBV28 to TRBJ2-5, with 8 bases matching TRBD2. The CDR3 is made up of 14 amino acids. Germline values: CDR1 MDHEN, CDR2 SYDVKM. Losses at the gene ends were 5 bases for V and 4 bases for J; bases not matched to a gene: 6. The DNA for the CDR3 is TGTGCCAGCAGTCCCTTAGCGGGGAGAGAGACCCAGTACTTC. As protein: CASSPLAGRETQYF.

The chain carries TRBV6-5 and TRBJ2-1; D gene unclear. CDR1 is MNHEY and CDR2 is SVGAGI in the germline V gene. The V end lost 6 bases, the J end lost 8 bases, and 8 bases lay between the germline ends. This CDR3 is 11 amino acids long. CDR3: CASSPGHEQFF. For the CDR3, the DNA is TGTGCCAGCAGCCCCGGGCATGAGCAGTTCTTC.

The rearrangement uses TRBV5-6 and TRBJ2-7; 8 nucleotides agree with TRBD2. This CDR3 region has 15 residues. V gave up 0 bases and J gave up 6 bases; unmatched junction bases: 8. CDR1 is SGHDT and CDR2 is YYEEEE in the germline V gene. The CDR3: CASSLDGTSVAEQYF. CDR3 coding DNA: TGTGCCAGCAGCTTGGACGGGACTAGTGTAGCCGAGCAGTACTTC.

The genes are TRBV5-6 and TRBJ2-7; the D is unclear. CDR1 SGHDT and CDR2 YYEEEE come from the germline V gene. Trimming removed 0 bases from V and 6 bases from J, with 10 bases in between. The CDR3 runs 13 residues. The DNA of the CDR3 is TGTGCCAGCAGCTTGGGAGTAGTCCGCGAGCAGTACTTC. It specifies CASSLGVVREQYF.

This chain links TRBV2 with TRBJ1-1; D is ambiguous. V shed 0 bases and J shed 13 bases, with 18 bases lying between them. This CDR3 contains 14 residues. Germline lookup yields CDR1 SNHLY and CDR2 FYNNEI. The CDR3 region has the DNA TGTGCCAGCAGTGAAGCAGGCGGACTCGGATTGGGTTTCTTT. It specifies CASSEAGGLGLGFF.

V gene TRBV7-9 combines with J gene TRBJ2-3, with TRBD2 matching over 11 bases. The germline V gene encodes CDR1 SEHNR and CDR2 FQNEAQ (reference sequence). This CDR3 has 16 amino acids. J lost 2 bases, V lost 5 bases, and 6 bases had no gene match. CDR3 DNA sequence: TGTGCCAGCAGCGAACTAGCGGGAGATCCCACAGATACGCAGTATTTT. Its protein product is CASSELAGDPTDTQYF.

The rearrangement joins TRBV10-3 to TRBJ1-2, with D maybe TRBD1 (6 bases). CDR3 length equals 14 residues. Trimming cost V 5 bases and J 0 bases, with 10 bases left between them. The germline V gene has CDR1 ENHRY and CDR2 SYGVKD. The CDR3: CAISTTGANYGYTF. In DNA, the CDR3 is TGTGCCATCAGTACGACAGGAGCTAACTATGGCTACACCTTC.

This clone occurred once. This chain joins TRBV4-2 and TRBJ2-1; TRBD2 matches 9 bases. Germline-derived CDR1 and CDR2 are LGHNA and YNFKEQ. This CDR3 has 16 amino acids. Unmatched junction bases numbered 5, after V lost 1 base and J lost 4 bases. The CDR3: CASSQGGLAGYNEQFF. The CDR3 nucleotides are TGTGCCAGCAGCCAAGGTGGCCTAGCGGGGTACAATGAGCAGTTCTTC.

This chain joins TRBV28 and TRBJ1-3; D gene unclear. Trimming took off 2 bases at V and 1 base at J, with 6 bases between the two ends. CDR1 MDHEN and CDR2 SYDVKM come from the germline V gene. The CDR3 length is 14 residues. CDR3 DNA sequence: TGTGCCAGCAGTTTAACCGGGTCTGGAAACACCATATATTTT. Protein: CASSLTGSGNTIYF.

The chain joins TRBV13 to TRBJ2-1; TRBD2 is a possible D gene (6 bases). V lost 4 bases to trimming and J lost 6 bases, with 16 bases between them. The CDR3 runs 15 residues. Per the germline V gene, CDR1 is PRHDT and CDR2 is FYEKMQ (reference sequence). CDR3 loop: CASSSLRAGLNEQFF. DNA for the CDR3: TGTGCCAGCAGCTCCCTTAGAGCGGGCCTCAATGAGCAGTTCTTC.

V and J are TRBV30 and TRBJ2-1, with a weak D call TRBD1 (5 bases). Germline CDR1 GTSNPN, CDR2 SVGIG (reference sequence). This CDR3 has 12 residues. Trimming cost V 0 bases and J 6 bases, with 6 bases left between them. The CDR3 coding sequence is TGTGCCTGGAGTGTGACAGCCAATGAGCAGTTCTTC. This sequence encodes CAWSVTANEQFF. Together with reference TRBV30 and TRBJ2-1, the CDR3 gives the full variable domain: SQTIHQWPATLVQPVGSPLSLECTVEGTSNPNLYWYRQAAGRGLQLLFYSVGIGQISSEVPQNLSASRPQDRQFILSSKKLLLSDSGFYLCAWSVTANEQFFGPGTRLTVL.

The chain carries TRBV11-3 and TRBJ2-5, with TRBD2 as a possible D gene (5 bases). From germline, CDR1 is SGHNT and CDR2 YENEEA. The CDR3 runs 15 residues. The V and J ends lost 1 base and 5 bases respectively, with 14 bases between them. CDR3 amino acids: CASSLGGSPAETQYF. In DNA, the CDR3 is TGTGCCAGCAGCTTAGGAGGGAGCCCCGCGGAGACCCAGTACTTC.

This clone was picked up one time. V gene TRBV27 combines with J gene TRBJ2-2, with 10 bases matching TRBD2. Germline V gives CDR1 MNHEY, CDR2 SMNVEV (reference sequence). The trim removed 3 bases at V and 6 bases at J, leaving 7 bases unmatched. This CDR3 spans 16 amino acids. CDR3 DNA: TGTGCCAGCAGTTTTCTGGCTAGCGGGAGTTCCGGGGAGCTGTTTTTT. Protein product: CASSFLASGSSGELFF.

The CDR3 loop reads CASSLAGGVAGSSYNEQFF. In DNA, the CDR3 is TGTGCCAGCAGCTTGGCCGGCGGAGTAGCGGGAAGCTCCTACAATGAGCAGTTCTTC. This chain links TRBV5-6 with TRBJ2-1, with TRBD2 matching 8 bases. This CDR3 contains 19 residues. V shed 0 bases, J shed 0 bases, and the junction held 11 bases outside the gene matches. CDR1 and CDR2 from the germline V gene are SGHDT and YYEEEE.

This rearrangement joins TRBV6-1 to TRBJ1-3, with D unclear. The CDR3 runs 15 residues. Deletions cut 4 bases from V and 0 bases from J, with 10 bases between. From germline, CDR1 is MNHNS and CDR2 SASEGT. DNA for the CDR3: TGTGCCAGCAGTGTACTAGGGCGCTCTGGAAACACCATATATTTT. Translation: CASSVLGRSGNTIYF.

This rearrangement joins TRBV4-1 to TRBJ2-2; 9 bases align to TRBD1. This CDR3 has 19 residues. CDR1 is MGHRA and CDR2 is YSYEKL in the germline V gene. V shed 2 bases and J 0 bases; nucleotides not matched to a gene: 10. CDR3 bases: TGCGCCAGCAGCCAATTTTTTGGGGGACAGGGTGCGAACACCGGGGAGCTGTTTTTT. Its translation is CASSQFFGGQGANTGELFF.

The rearrangement joins TRBV4-3 to TRBJ2-1; D is tentatively TRBD1 or TRBD2 (5 bases each). The V end was cut by 1 base, the J end by 5 bases, with 12 bases between. The CDR3 runs 15 residues. CDR1 and CDR2 (germline): LGHNA, YSLEER. The chain's CDR3 is CASSQVGDLDNEQFF. CDR3 in DNA: TGCGCCAGCAGCCAAGTTGGGGACCTCGACAATGAGCAGTTCTTC.

This chain joins TRBV7-9 and TRBJ1-6; no reliable D call. V lost 2 bases to trimming and J lost 0 bases, with 8 bases between them. Germline CDR1 SEHNR, CDR2 FQNEAQ (reference sequence). This CDR3 comprises 16 residues. The CDR3, as DNA: TGTGCCAGCAGCTTAACTGGGTTCTCCTATAATTCACCCCTCCACTTT. It yields the protein CASSLTGFSYNSPLHF. The entire variable domain, with the rest obtained from reference TRBV7-9 and TRBJ1-6, is as follows: DTGVSQNPRHKITKRGQNVTFRCDPISEHNRLYWYRQTLGQGPEFLTYFQNEAQLEKSRLLSDRFSAERPKGSFSTLEIQRTEQGDSAMYLCASSLTGFSYNSPLHFGNGTRLTVT.

This chain joins TRBV28 and TRBJ2-1; D is ambiguous. The length of the CDR3 is 15 residues. Germline V lookup: CDR1 MDHEN, CDR2 SYDVKM. Between the trimmed V and J ends, which lost 6 bases and 0 bases, there was a span of 12 bases. This CDR3 is CASRVVLSSYNEQFF. The CDR3 nucleotides are TGTGCCAGCAGGGTTGTCCTCAGCTCCTACAATGAGCAGTTCTTC.

The chain recombines TRBV9 with TRBJ2-5, with D perhaps matching TRBD2 (6 bases). The CDR3 length is 15 residues. Trimming removed 6 bases from V and 5 bases from J, with 20 bases in between. Germline V lookup: CDR1 SGDLS, CDR2 YYNGEE. The CDR3 sequence is CASTHWGVTGETQYF. In DNA form, the CDR3 reads TGTGCCAGCACCCACTGGGGGGTGACCGGGGAGACCCAGTACTTC.

The rearrangement uses TRBV7-9 and TRBJ2-7, with D unresolved. CDR3 length: 12 residues. CDR1 is SEHNR, CDR2 FQNEAQ, per germline (reference sequence). Deletions cut 6 bases from V and 5 bases from J, with 11 bases between. The CDR3 region is CASSPGRNEQYV. As DNA, the CDR3 is TGTGCCAGCAGTCCTGGGCGGAACGAGCAGTACGTC.

The chain joins TRBV4-2 to TRBJ2-2; 8 nucleotides match TRBD2. Germline CDR1 is LGHNA and CDR2 is YNFKEQ. The CDR3 loop spans 14 amino acids. V was pared by 6 bases and J by 3 bases, with 3 bases of the junction left unmatched. This chain's CDR3 is CASSQREYTGELFF. The CDR3 coding sequence is TGTGCCAGCAGTCAGCGGGAGTACACCGGGGAGCTGTTTTTT.

The J gene is TRBJ1-3, the V gene TRBV29-1; 8 nucleotides line up with TRBD1. Germline CDR1 and CDR2: SQVTM and ANQGSEA. The CDR3 extends over 14 amino acids. V trimming: 7 bases; J trimming: 0 bases; junction bases outside the gene matches: 5. CDR3 in DNA: TGCAGCGGCCGGGACAGGTACTCTGGAAACACCATATATTTT. Translating gives CSGRDRYSGNTIYF.

The V gene is TRBV25-1, the J gene TRBJ2-3, with no clear D. Between the trimmed V and J ends, which lost 10 bases and 2 bases, there was a span of 7 bases. The CDR3 covers 11 residues. The germline CDR1 and CDR2 sequences are MGHDK and SYGVNS. The CDR3 nucleotides are TGTGCCACCCGGTTCACAGATACGCAGTATTTT. Amino acid sequence: CATRFTDTQYF.